This record looks at one TCR beta chain sequence and its context. Excluded were patients having autoimmune disease history or systemic immunosuppression. This sample is part of a study of OX40 agonist ivuxolimab in advanced cancers. As for the study in general: Patients were treated with intravenous ivuxolimab, dosed at 0.01 to 10 mg/kg and infused every 2 weeks. Melanoma, hepatocellular carcinoma, head and neck or renal cell cancer occurred in dose-escalation patients. Three patients, one with hepatocellular carcinoma and two with cutaneous melanoma, responded partially.

TCRdb's table, derived via immunoSEQ multiplex PCR, lists solely in-frame clones and lacks some. Of about 95,000 clones in the sample, roughly 87% are singletons; the top ten hold approximately 0.3%. The ends were cut back, 6 bases at V and 4 bases at J, with 15 bases in the middle. The CDR3 runs to 13 residues. The germline gives CDR1 SQVTM, CDR2 ANQGSEA. The chain joins TRBV29-1 to TRBJ1-1, with no clear D. Specimen: CD4+ or CD8+ T cells sorted from blood, collected in a trial of the OX40 agonist ivuxolimab. This clonotype was obtained from an adult with an advanced solid tumor such as melanoma, head and neck, liver or kidney cancer. As DNA, the CDR3 is TGCAGCGTCCGAGGACGGGTGAGCACTGAAGCTTTCTTT. Translation: CSVRGRVSTEAFF. The full variable domain, with the rest looked up from reference TRBV29-1 and TRBJ1-1, is SAVISQKPSRDICQRGTSLTIQCQVDSQVTMMFWYRQQPGQSLTLIATANQGSEATYESGFVIDKFPISRPNLTFSTLTVSNMSPEDSSIYLCSVRGRVSTEAFFGQGTRLTVV.